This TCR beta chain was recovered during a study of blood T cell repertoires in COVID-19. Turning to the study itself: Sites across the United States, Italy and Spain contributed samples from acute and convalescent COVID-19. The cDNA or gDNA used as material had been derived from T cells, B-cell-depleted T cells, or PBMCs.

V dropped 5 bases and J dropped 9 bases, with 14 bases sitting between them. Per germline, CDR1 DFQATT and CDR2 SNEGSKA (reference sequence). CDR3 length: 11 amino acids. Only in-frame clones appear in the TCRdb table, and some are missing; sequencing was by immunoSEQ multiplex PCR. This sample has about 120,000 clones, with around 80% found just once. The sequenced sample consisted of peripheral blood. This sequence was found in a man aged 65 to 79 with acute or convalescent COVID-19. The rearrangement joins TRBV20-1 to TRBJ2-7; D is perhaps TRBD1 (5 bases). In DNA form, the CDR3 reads TGCAGTGCTCCCCAGGGAAATCGGCAGTACTTC. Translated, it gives CSAPQGNRQYF.